Listed here are 18 T cell receptor beta chains from one sample, sequenced in a study of blood T cell repertoires in COVID-19. Clones were read by immunoSEQ multiplex PCR, and TCRdb kept only the in-frame ones, dropping some. The data show around 180,000 clones, 86% seen once. The sample comprised PBMCs or T cells enriched from blood (not recorded which). These receptors were taken from a woman younger than 45 who had recovered from COVID-19.

V gene TRBV5-4 combines with J gene TRBJ2-3; D unclear. The length of the CDR3 is 15 residues. Germline V lookup: CDR1 SGHNT, CDR2 YYREEE (reference sequence). V was cut by 4 bases and J by 3 bases, with 15 bases left in between. In DNA, the CDR3 is TGTGCCAGCAGCCAAACATTATCCCAAACAGATACGCAGTATTTT. It is translated as CASSQTLSQTDTQYF. Using reference TRBV5-4 and TRBJ2-3 for the parts outside the CDR3, the full variable domain is ETGVTQSPTHLIKTRGQQVTLRCSSQSGHNTVSWYQQALGQGPQFIFQYYREEENGRGNFPPRFSGLQFPNYSSELNVNALELDDSALYLCASSQTLSQTDTQYFGPGTRLTVL.

The V gene is TRBV7-8, the J gene TRBJ2-7; 11 positions match TRBD2. Germline-derived CDR1 and CDR2 are SGHVS and FQNEAQ. The CDR3 covers 17 residues. The junction had 13 bases not matched to a gene; V was cut back by 5 bases and J by 4 bases. The CDR3: CASSHGLAGGNRYEQYF. CDR3 coding DNA: TGTGCCAGCAGCCACGGTCTAGCGGGAGGTAATAGATACGAGCAGTACTTC.

The gene calls are TRBV2 and TRBJ2-5; D possibly corresponds to TRBD2 (6 bases). The CDR3 contains 15 residues. V was cut by 3 bases and J by 4 bases, with 15 bases left in between. CDR1 and CDR2 (germline): SNHLY, FYNNEI. The CDR3 bases are TGTGCCAGCAGTGACTTTAGCCTGGGGGGAGAGACCCAGTACTTC. Its protein is CASSDFSLGGETQYF. The full variable domain, completed using reference TRBV2 and TRBJ2-5, is EPEVTQTPSHQVTQMGQEVILRCVPISNHLYFYWYRQILGQKVEFLVSFYNNEISEKSEIFDDQFSVERPDGSNFTLKIRSTKLEDSAMYFCASSDFSLGGETQYFGPGTRLLVL.

The V gene is TRBV14, the J gene TRBJ1-1; D unresolved. Germline CDR1 and CDR2: SGHDN and FVKESK. Trimming took 4 bases from V and 0 from J, leaving 18 bases between them. The CDR3 contains 17 residues. CDR3 sequence reads: CASSPLAQRKMNTEAFF. CDR3 nucleotide sequence: TGTGCCAGCAGCCCCTTAGCTCAGAGAAAAATGAACACTGAAGCTTTCTTT.

The chain is built from TRBV24-1 and TRBJ2-5; 9 nucleotides match TRBD2. V shed 2 bases, J shed 5 bases, and the junction held 11 bases outside the gene matches. The CDR3 has 17 amino acids. The germline gives CDR1 KGHDR, CDR2 SFDVKD. CDR3 region: CATSDSTRGTSMETQYF. The CDR3 nucleotides are TGTGCCACCAGTGATTCGACACGGGGGACTAGCATGGAGACCCAGTACTTC.

This chain connects TRBV27 to TRBJ2-7, with TRBD2 matching 16 bases. V gave up 5 bases and J gave up 6 bases; unmatched junction bases: 10. Germline-derived CDR1 and CDR2 are MNHEY and SMNVEV (reference sequence). The CDR3 has 17 residues. The DNA for the CDR3 is TGTGCCAGCAGTCTCCCTCCGGGACTAGCGGGAGGGCGCGAGCAGTACTTC. Translating it yields CASSLPPGLAGGREQYF.

The chain carries TRBV29-1 and TRBJ1-1; the D is unclear. Trimming cost V 7 bases and J 6 bases, with 12 bases left between them. Germline V CDR1 and CDR2: SQVTM, ANQGSEA. There are 11 residues in the CDR3. This CDR3 reads CSAPAGAEAFF. The DNA of the CDR3 is TGCAGCGCACCAGCCGGGGCTGAAGCTTTCTTT. Using reference TRBV29-1 and TRBJ1-1 for the parts outside the CDR3, the full variable domain is SAVISQKPSRDICQRGTSLTIQCQVDSQVTMMFWYRQQPGQSLTLIATANQGSEATYESGFVIDKFPISRPNLTFSTLTVSNMSPEDSSIYLCSAPAGAEAFFGQGTRLTVV.

The V gene is TRBV7-9, the J gene TRBJ2-3; 12 nucleotides agree with TRBD1. The trim removed 7 bases at V and 6 bases at J, leaving 8 bases unmatched. Germline V CDR1 and CDR2: SEHNR, FQNEAQ (reference sequence). CDR3 size: 15 residues. Here the CDR3 reads CASTQGTGGMDTQYF. CDR3 nucleotides: TGTGCCAGCACCCAAGGGACAGGGGGCATGGATACGCAGTATTTT. The variable domain in full, completed from reference TRBV7-9 and TRBJ2-3, reads DTGVSQNPRHKITKRGQNVTFRCDPISEHNRLYWYRQTLGQGPEFLTYFQNEAQLEKSRLLSDRFSAERPKGSFSTLEIQRTEQGDSAMYLCASTQGTGGMDTQYFGPGTRLTVL.

The genes are TRBV7-8 and TRBJ2-7, with TRBD1 identical over 9 bases. The CDR3 sequence is 17 residues long. J gave up 3 bases and V 5 bases, and 14 bases lay outside the gene matches. Germline V lookup: CDR1 SGHVS, CDR2 FQNEAQ. CDR3 nucleotide sequence: TGTGCCAGCAGCGTCTCAACCGGGACAGGGTTTAGCTACGAGCAGTACTTC. It is translated as CASSVSTGTGFSYEQYF. The whole variable domain, remainder taken from reference TRBV7-8 and TRBJ2-7, is GAGVSQSPRYKVAKRGQDVALRCDPISGHVSLFWYQQALGQGPEFLTYFQNEAQLDKSGLPSDRFFAERPEGSVSTLKIQRTQQEDSAVYLCASSVSTGTGFSYEQYFGPGTRLTVT.

This clone was seen just once. The chain couples TRBV19 to TRBJ1-5; D remains ambiguous. Germline CDR1 LNHDA, CDR2 SQIVND (reference sequence). The CDR3 is 16 amino acids. Trimming removed 10 bases at V and 2 bases at J, with 21 bases between. In nucleotides, the CDR3 is TGTGCCACCTTACCCTCCCGAGTGGTCGGCAATCAGCCCCAGCATTTT. Protein: CATLPSRVVGNQPQHF.

Only a few counts were recorded for this clone. This chain joins TRBV5-1 and TRBJ1-5, with D unresolved. The CDR3 consists of 13 residues. Germline CDR1 reads SGHRS; CDR2 reads YFSETQ. Trimming removed 0 bases from V and 7 bases from J, with 8 bases in between. CDR3 nucleotides: TGCGCCAGCAGCTTGGTTGGGGAGCAGCCCCAGCATTTT. Its protein product is CASSLVGEQPQHF.

In DNA, the CDR3 is TGTGCCAGCAGTCCCCTCGGCGGTCCTACCTACGAGCAGTACTTC. Amino acids: CASSPLGGPTYEQYF. The chain employs TRBV28 and TRBJ2-7; D unclear. The V end was cut by 5 bases, the J end by 2 bases, with 16 bases between. Germline V gene sequence: CDR1 MDHEN, CDR2 SYDVKM. The CDR3 has 15 residues. The full variable domain, with the rest looked up from reference TRBV28 and TRBJ2-7, is DVKVTQSSRYLVKRTGEKVFLECVQDMDHENMFWYRQDPGLGLRLIYFSYDVKMKEKGDIPEGYSVSREKKERFSLILESASTNQTSMYLCASSPLGGPTYEQYFGPGTRLTVT.

The chain links TRBV13 to TRBJ2-7, with D possibly TRBD2 on 6 matching bases. Germline V lookup: CDR1 PRHDT, CDR2 FYEKMQ (reference sequence). Deletions cut 0 bases from V and 6 bases from J, with 15 bases between. The CDR3 extends over 15 amino acids. The DNA of the CDR3 is TGTGCCAGCAGCTTAGGCCTCCGGCAAGCGGGCGAGCAGTACTTC. This translates into CASSLGLRQAGEQYF.

This clone was counted a single time. The chain recombines TRBV6-1 with TRBJ2-5, with TRBD2 matching 8 bases. Germline V lookup: CDR1 MNHNS, CDR2 SASEGT. Trimming took 4 bases from V and 5 from J; bases not matched to a gene: 3. CDR3 length: 13 residues. CDR3 sequence: CASSAAGDETQYF. In DNA, the CDR3 is TGTGCCAGCAGTGCAGCGGGAGATGAGACCCAGTACTTC.

V and J are TRBV11-2 and TRBJ2-1, with 9 positions matching TRBD2. J gave up 6 bases and V 4 bases, and 7 bases lay outside the gene matches. The CDR3 runs 15 residues. The germline CDR1 and CDR2 sequences are SGHAT and FQNNGV. The CDR3 bases are TGTGCCAGCAGCTCGGGACTAGCTTGGGGCAATGAGCAGTTCTTC. Encoded protein: CASSSGLAWGNEQFF. The variable domain in full, completed from reference TRBV11-2 and TRBJ2-1, reads EAGVAQSPRYKIIEKRQSVAFWCNPISGHATLYWYQQILGQGPKLLIQFQNNGVVDDSQLPKDRFSAERLKGVDSTLKIQPAKLEDSAVYLCASSSGLAWGNEQFFGPGTRLTVL.

This clone was seen once. The chain recombines TRBV6-1 with TRBJ1-2; D gene ambiguous. Trimming shortened V by 1 base and J by 10 bases, and 16 bases separated the two germline ends. The CDR3 consists of 14 residues. Per the germline V gene, CDR1 is MNHNS and CDR2 is SASEGT. CDR3 DNA sequence: TGTGCCAGCAGTGAAGTTTCGGCCGGGGTATCCTACACCTTC. Its translation: CASSEVSAGVSYTF.

About this clone itself: One junction end does not reproduce the germline sequence, and a read error may be involved. The gene calls are TRBV7-7 and TRBJ2-2; the match to TRBD2 covers 8 bases. Germline V gives CDR1 SSHAT, CDR2 FNYEAQ (reference sequence). The CDR3 is 17 residues long. The CDR3 bases are TGTGCTAGCAGCTTAGGACCGGGACTAGTAGGGACCGGGGAGCTGTTTTTT. It translates to CASSLGPGLVGTGELFF. The whole variable domain, remainder taken from reference TRBV7-7 and TRBJ2-2, is GAGVSQSPRYKVTKRGQDVTLRCDPISSHATLYWYQQALGQGPEFLTYFNYEAQPDKSGLPSDRFSAERPEGSISTLTIQRTEQRDSAMYRCASSLGPGLVGTGELFFGEGSRLTVL.

The chain joins TRBV6-2 or TRBV6-3 to TRBJ1-1, with 7 bases that match TRBD1. The CDR3 covers 14 residues. Germline CDR1 is MNHEY and CDR2 is SVGEGT. The ends lost 2 bases at V and 3 bases at J; junction bases unmatched: 3. The CDR3 DNA is TGTGCCAGCAGTTACGGACAGGCTTACACTGAAGCTTTCTTT. Translation gives CASSYGQAYTEAFF.